Below are 15 T cell receptor beta chains sequenced from a single sample in a study of blood T cell repertoires in COVID-19. Clones were read by immunoSEQ multiplex PCR, and TCRdb kept only the in-frame ones, dropping some. Among roughly 70,000 clones, over 70% were seen once, and the ten largest hold more than 5%. Specimen: peripheral blood. The receptors shown here come from a man between 50 and 59 years old with active COVID-19.

Many counts were recorded for this clone. The rearrangement links TRBV4-3 to TRBJ1-2, with unresolved D. Germline CDR1 reads LGHNA; CDR2 reads YSLEER. The CDR3 is made up of 14 amino acids. V was cut by 1 base and J by 4 bases, with 10 bases left in between. The CDR3 DNA sequence: TGCGCCAGCAGCCAAGTTACAGACGCCTATGGCTACACCTTC. Residues: CASSQVTDAYGYTF.

Written as DNA, the CDR3 is TGTGCCAGCAGCCCCAACCGGGAGCTAGAAAACTATGGCTACACCTTC. Translation: CASSPNRELENYGYTF. This chain uses TRBV6-2 or TRBV6-3 with TRBJ1-2, with D hard to call. The CDR3 spans 16 residues. The ends were cut back, 6 bases at V and 2 bases at J, with 19 bases in the middle. CDR1 is MNHEY, CDR2 SVGEGT, per germline.

The rearrangement joins TRBV18 to TRBJ1-1; the D gene is possibly TRBD1 (6 bases). This CDR3 is 15 amino acids long. From germline, CDR1 is KGHSH and CDR2 LQKENI. Deletions cut 8 bases from V and 0 bases from J, with 16 bases between. CDR3 residues: CASTQGQLMNTEAFF. DNA for the CDR3: TGTGCCAGCACGCAGGGACAACTGATGAACACTGAAGCTTTCTTT.

The CDR3 region is CASSLGGRNEQFF. In DNA form, the CDR3 reads TGTGCCAGCAGCTTAGGTGGGAGGAATGAGCAGTTCTTC. The chain employs TRBV11-3 and TRBJ2-1; possibly TRBD2 for D (6 bases). In germline, CDR1 is SGHNT, CDR2 YENEEA. This CDR3 is 13 amino acids long. Trimming shortened V by 1 base and J by 7 bases, and 8 bases separated the two germline ends.

The chain employs TRBV21-1 and TRBJ1-1. TRBV21-1 corresponds to a pseudogene. The CDR3 totals 16 residues. CDR3 sequence reads: CASSKNYREGGTEAFF. In nucleotides, the CDR3 is TGTGCCAGCAGCAAAAATTATAGGGAAGGAGGCACTGAAGCTTTCTTT.

The J gene is TRBJ1-5, the V gene TRBV10-3; tentative D call: TRBD1 (5 bases). With 3 bases removed from V and 6 bases from J, the gap between germline ends came to 12 bases. This CDR3 has 14 amino acids. Germline CDR1 reads ENHRY; CDR2 reads SYGVKD. CDR3 residues: CAISDGGVGQPQHF. CDR3 DNA sequence: TGTGCCATCAGTGACGGAGGGGTAGGTCAGCCCCAGCATTTT.

This clone was seen only once. The chain carries TRBV7-9 and TRBJ2-7; D is possibly TRBD2 (6 bases). V was cut by 2 bases and J by 7 bases, with 15 bases left in between. The CDR3 is made up of 14 amino acids. Per germline, CDR1 SEHNR and CDR2 FQNEAQ (reference sequence). The CDR3 region is CASSLSSYGSEQYF. The CDR3 DNA reads as TGTGCCAGCAGCTTAAGCTCATACGGGAGTGAGCAGTACTTC. Combining the CDR3 with reference TRBV7-9 and TRBJ2-7 gives the whole variable domain DTGVSQNPRHKITKRGQNVTFRCDPISEHNRLYWYRQTLGQGPEFLTYFQNEAQLEKSRLLSDRFSAERPKGSFSTLEIQRTEQGDSAMYLCASSLSSYGSEQYFGPGTRLTVT.

The J gene is TRBJ1-2, the V gene TRBV2; D is undetermined. Looked up from germline, CDR1 is SNHLY and CDR2 is FYNNEI. The CDR3 is made up of 14 amino acids. Trimming took 5 bases from V and 7 from J, leaving 17 bases between them. The CDR3 nucleotides read TGTGCCAGCAGTTTCCGGGGAACCATGGGTGGCTACACCTTC. It translates to CASSFRGTMGGYTF.

The rearrangement links TRBV6-5 to TRBJ1-3; D possibly corresponds to TRBD1 (5 bases). This CDR3 comprises 13 residues. Germline CDR1 and CDR2: MNHEY and SVGAGI. Between the trimmed V and J ends, which lost 5 bases and 0 bases, there was a span of 5 bases. The chain's CDR3 is CASSRGSGNTIYF. DNA for the CDR3: TGTGCCAGCAGTAGGGGCTCTGGAAACACCATATATTTT.

The rearrangement joins TRBV28 to TRBJ2-2; D is unresolved. Trimming removed 6 bases from V and 4 bases from J, with 9 bases in between. This CDR3 has 13 amino acids. Germline V gene lookup returns CDR1 MDHEN and CDR2 SYDVKM. The CDR3 loop is CASRAGGTGELFF. DNA for the CDR3: TGTGCCAGCAGAGCCGGCGGCACCGGGGAGCTGTTTTTT.

The rearrangement uses TRBV5-6 and TRBJ2-1, with D possibly matching TRBD2 (5 bases). Germline V gene sequence: CDR1 SGHDT, CDR2 YYEEEE. The CDR3 runs 14 residues. V was pared by 3 bases and J by 9 bases, with 16 bases between. CDR3 nucleotide sequence: TGTGCCAGCAGCTCAGGACTCAATTCAATTGAGCAGTTCTTC. It specifies CASSSGLNSIEQFF.

The V and J genes are TRBV5-1 and TRBJ2-7; 7 positions match TRBD1. V lost 4 bases to trimming and J lost 4 bases; unmatched junction nucleotides: 5. This CDR3 spans 13 amino acids. The germline gives CDR1 SGHRS, CDR2 YFSETQ. The CDR3 here is CASSRGQDYEQYF. In DNA form, the CDR3 reads TGCGCCAGCAGCCGAGGACAGGATTACGAGCAGTACTTC.

This clone appeared a few times. The chain couples TRBV24-1 to TRBJ2-3; the match to TRBD2 covers 8 bases. V shed 4 bases, J shed 4 bases, and the junction held 9 bases outside the gene matches. CDR3 length: 16 residues. In germline, CDR1 is KGHDR, CDR2 SFDVKD. The CDR3, as DNA: TGTGCCACCAGTGACCCGAGCGGGAGCGGCGCAGATACGCAGTATTTT. Translation gives CATSDPSGSGADTQYF.

V gene TRBV12-3 or TRBV12-4 combines with J gene TRBJ2-7, with D perhaps matching TRBD1 (6 bases). V was trimmed by 5 bases and J by 4 bases, leaving 12 bases between them. This CDR3 has 13 amino acids. The CDR3 spells CASSRLQGYEQYF. In DNA, the CDR3 is TGTGCCAGCAGTCGATTACAGGGATACGAGCAGTACTTC.

J is TRBJ1-6 and V is TRBV11-3; D is ambiguous. This CDR3 has 16 amino acids. V lost 5 bases, J lost 3 bases, and 14 bases lay in between. Per the germline V gene, CDR1 is SGHNT and CDR2 is YENEEA. The CDR3 nucleotides are TGTGCCAGCAGCCAGGAAGGTGAAATCTATAATTCACCCCTCCACTTT. It is translated as CASSQEGEIYNSPLHF.